A selection of T cell receptor beta chains follows, all from one sample in a study of CD8+ T cells in alopecia areata. Only in-frame clones appear in the TCRdb table, and some are missing; sequencing was by immunoSEQ multiplex PCR. The data hold 190,000 or so clones, with roughly 60% observed a single time. Sequencing used CD4+ T cells sorted from blood, obtained at week 24, from a patient treated with tofacitinib. All receptors come from a human donor with alopecia areata. The conserved cysteine and the conserved F or W are not part of the CDR3 here. D genes are given only for firm matches.

v_call	d_call	j_call	cdr3_aa
TRBV5-1	NA	TRBJ2-4	ASSRQERKNIQY
TRBV7-7	NA	TRBJ2-3	ASSLAGSTDTQY
TRBV6-6	TRBD1	TRBJ2-7	ASSKGQGAYEQY
TRBV2	NA	TRBJ2-3	ASSYTYTDTQY
TRBV19	NA	TRBJ2-5	ASSQGRETQY
TRBV29-1	TRBD1	TRBJ2-5	SVEGQGPETQY
TRBV28	NA	TRBJ1-2	ASSYRDMLYGYT
TRBV29-1	TRBD2	TRBJ2-1	SVGTSGPYNEQF
TRBV30	NA	TRBJ2-2	AWSVLRDTGELF
TRBV11-1	NA	TRBJ2-2	ASSPAGLSTGELF
TRBV30	NA	TRBJ2-7	AWSVGSYEQY
TRBV27	NA	TRBJ2-7	ASSDFYEQY
TRBV5-4	TRBD1	TRBJ1-5	ASSFTGGVSSNQPQH
TRBV9	NA	TRBJ1-2	ASSADTGLTMSNYGYT
TRBV5-5	NA	TRBJ2-3	ASSVLPGSSTDTQY
TRBV27	TRBD2	TRBJ2-5	ASSSGTSGDQETQY
TRBV7-9	NA	TRBJ1-4	AATRRGTNEKLF
TRBV5-4	TRBD1	TRBJ1-2	ASTYRGNYGYT
TRBV4-3	NA	TRBJ2-7	ASSQPGTATYEQY
TRBV27	TRBD2	TRBJ2-3	ASSSQRGGFTDTQY
TRBV30	NA	TRBJ1-3	ARRVWSGNTIY
TRBV5-1	NA	TRBJ2-7	ASSPGQLKDEQY
TRBV6-4	NA	TRBJ1-1	ASSDGENTEAF
TRBV9	NA	TRBJ2-3	ASSVARAQDTQY
TRBV5-1	TRBD2	TRBJ2-1	ASSSGTSGIHEQF
TRBV5-1	NA	TRBJ2-7	ASSRDGEYEQY
TRBV29-1	TRBD1	TRBJ1-2	SVEHRPGTDASSYGYT
TRBV30	TRBD1	TRBJ1-2	AWSELQRTGGVANYGYT
TRBV4-2	NA	TRBJ1-4	ASSSLSGKSREKLF
TRBV29-1	NA	TRBJ1-2	SATGSGGYT
TRBV5-4	NA	TRBJ1-2	ASSPGQIYGYT
TRBV29-1	NA	TRBJ2-6	SVEDGPSGANVLT
TRBV6-5	NA	TRBJ2-1	ATKLGDEQF
TRBV29-1	NA	TRBJ2-1	SVSFNEQF
TRBV7-9	NA	TRBJ1-6	ASSFQGPNNNSPLH
TRBV5-1	NA	TRBJ1-1	ASSFRLYNTEAF
TRBV5-1	TRBD1	TRBJ1-1	ASSLETGWMNTEAF
TRBV5-6	NA	TRBJ2-7	ASRETGNYEQY
TRBV9	NA	TRBJ1-6	ASSVGGQPSPLH
TRBV4-2	NA	TRBJ2-5	ASSPVAEYQETQY
TRBV29-1	NA	TRBJ1-2	SVDPTVNYGYT
TRBV5-1	TRBD1	TRBJ1-2	ASSVSGTGNYGYT
TRBV6-5	TRBD1	TRBJ2-1	ASSSSGTVNEQF
TRBV7-8	NA	TRBJ2-4	ASSLGLAKNIQY
TRBV5-4	TRBD1	TRBJ2-3	ASSLGQGGTLRDTQY
TRBV5-1	NA	TRBJ1-1	ASSLESVARTEAF
TRBV2	NA	TRBJ2-2	ASRGTVGTGELF
TRBV4-2	NA	TRBJ2-7	ASSQDASAPYEQY
TRBV25-1	NA	TRBJ1-2	ASSELGREGHGYT
TRBV7-2	TRBD1	TRBJ1-5	ASSLLGQKVQPQH
TRBV4-1	TRBD1	TRBJ2-7	ASSQEATGGSYEQY
TRBV2	NA	TRBJ2-5	ASSDVTGQETQY
TRBV18	TRBD1	TRBJ2-7	ASSMDRGSSYEQY
TRBV7-9	NA	TRBJ1-5	ASSLAPDQPQH
TRBV30	NA	TRBJ2-4	ALGVILAKNIQY
TRBV29-1	TRBD1	TRBJ2-7	SARQGASRWQY
TRBV2	TRBD2	TRBJ2-3	ASSEGRLAGAIGTQY
TRBV5-6	NA	TRBJ2-5	ASSAGLTTETQY
TRBV2	TRBD1	TRBJ2-3	ASSGDSRTDTQY